Shown below are 20 T cell receptor beta chains from a single sample sequenced in a study of blood T cell repertoires in COVID-19. Generated by immunoSEQ multiplex PCR, the TCRdb table keeps only in-frame clones and is missing some. Among roughly 87,000 clones listed, roughly 80% were seen once. Sample: peripheral blood. All receptors derive from a woman in her 50s with acute or convalescent COVID-19.

CDR3 in DNA: TGTGCCAGCAGTGAATGGAGGGACAGGGTTCAGCCCCAGCATTTT. Protein: CASSEWRDRVQPQHF. This chain links TRBV6-1 with TRBJ1-5, with 9 positions matching TRBD1. CDR3 length: 15 amino acids. Germline V gene lookup returns CDR1 MNHNS and CDR2 SASEGT. V lost 2 bases and J lost 6; bases outside the gene matches: 5.

The chain has TRBV6-1 and TRBJ2-3; the D is unclear. The CDR3 extends over 13 amino acids. V lost 2 bases and J 2 bases, leaving 5 bases between the germline ends. Germline V gene data show CDR1 as MNHNS and CDR2 as SASEGT. CDR3 DNA sequence: TGTGCCAGCAGTGAAACCTACACAGATACGCAGTATTTT. It codes for CASSETYTDTQYF.

This chain links TRBV7-2 with TRBJ2-1, with a tentative D call TRBD2 (5 bases). CDR3 length: 13 amino acids. Germline V gene data show CDR1 as SGHTA and CDR2 as FQGNSA. Trimming pared 1 base from V and 7 bases from J, leaving 8 bases between. The CDR3 bases are TGTGCCAGCAGCTTAGAAAGAGGGAATGAGCAGTTCTTC. It encodes CASSLERGNEQFF.

This clone was detected once. The chain recombines TRBV6-6 with TRBJ1-2; a weak D match, TRBD1 (5 bases). The CDR3 runs 15 residues. The V and J ends lost 2 bases and 0 bases respectively, with 10 bases between them. Germline CDR1 is MNHNY and CDR2 is SVGAGI (reference sequence). The CDR3 sequence: CASSYGRATNYGYTF. In DNA form, the CDR3 reads TGTGCCAGCAGTTACGGCAGGGCAACTAACTATGGCTACACCTTC.

The rearrangement links TRBV11-1 to TRBJ2-7; D may be TRBD2 (5 bases). The CDR3 extends over 15 amino acids. V gave up 1 base and J gave up 0 bases, with 10 bases separating them. From germline, CDR1 is SGHAT and CDR2 FQDESV (reference sequence). The CDR3 DNA follows: TGTGCCAGCAGCTTAGGGACTGCATACTCCTACGAGCAGTACTTC. Translated, it gives CASSLGTAYSYEQYF.

V usage is TRBV6-1 and J usage is TRBJ1-6, with a possible D match to TRBD1 (5 bases). This CDR3 has 15 residues. Germline V gene lookup returns CDR1 MNHNS and CDR2 SASEGT. Trimming removed 2 bases from V and 10 bases from J, with 15 bases in between. CDR3 sequence reads: CASSEQGGVTSPLHF. CDR3 sequence (DNA): TGTGCCAGCAGTGAACAAGGAGGGGTAACGTCACCCCTCCACTTT.

The chain is built from TRBV7-9 and TRBJ1-4, with TRBD1 identical over 9 bases. With V trimmed by 5 bases and J by 1 base, 2 bases remained unmatched. Germline V lookup: CDR1 SEHNR, CDR2 FQNEAQ (reference sequence). The CDR3 covers 15 residues. The CDR3 reads CASSPGQGTNEKLFF. The CDR3 DNA reads TGTGCCAGCAGCCCGGGACAGGGAACTAATGAAAAACTGTTTTTT.

The rearrangement joins TRBV3-1 (or the pseudogene TRBV3-2) to TRBJ1-2; D call uncertain. Germline CDR1 is LGHDT and CDR2 is YNNKEL (reference sequence). The CDR3 runs to 15 residues. V shed 4 bases and J shed 1 base, with 13 bases lying between them. CDR3 sequence (DNA): TGTGCCAGCAGCCGCTCCCAGGTCCTTAACTATGGCTACACCTTC. Translation gives CASSRSQVLNYGYTF.

This chain uses TRBV20-1 with TRBJ2-1; 15 bases fit TRBD2. Germline CDR1 reads DFQATT; CDR2 reads SNEGSKA (reference sequence). The CDR3 consists of 11 residues. CDR3 in amino acids: CSWTSGGEQFF. DNA of the CDR3: TGCAGCTGGACTAGCGGGGGGGAACAGTTCTTC.

The chain carries TRBV10-3 and TRBJ1-6, with D perhaps matching TRBD1 (6 bases). The CDR3 sequence is 14 residues long. CDR1 is ENHRY and CDR2 is SYGVKD in the germline V gene. V was shortened by 5 bases and J by 8 bases, with 13 bases between the two germline ends. In DNA form, the CDR3 reads TGTGCCATCAGTAACGCAGGGGCTGATTCACCCCTCCACTTT. Protein sequence: CAISNAGADSPLHF.

The rearrangement joins TRBV27 to TRBJ1-2; 9 nucleotides agree with TRBD1. V dropped 2 bases and J dropped 5; count of bases not matched to a gene: 9. Germline CDR1 reads MNHEY; CDR2 reads SMNVEV (reference sequence). This CDR3 has 16 residues. This chain's CDR3 is CASSLEGAGQGYGYTF. The DNA of the CDR3 is TGTGCCAGCAGTTTAGAGGGGGCGGGACAGGGATATGGCTACACCTTC.

Only one count was recorded for this clone. The rearrangement uses TRBV12-5 and TRBJ1-1, with D possibly TRBD1 on 6 matching bases. Germline V gene data show CDR1 as LGHNT and CDR2 as FRNRAP. Trimming stripped 6 bases from V and 10 bases from J, with 15 bases between. The CDR3 is 12 amino acids. The CDR3 DNA is TGTGCTAGTGGCCAGCAGGGGAAAAGAGCTTTCTTT. Translated: CASGQQGKRAFF.

This clone was observed once. The chain joins TRBV13 to TRBJ2-5, with TRBD1 as a possible D gene (6 bases). V lost 5 bases and J 2 bases, leaving 12 bases between the germline ends. CDR3 size: 14 residues. Germline V gene sequence: CDR1 PRHDT, CDR2 FYEKMQ (reference sequence). The CDR3 sequence: CASSPPDSQETQYF. The CDR3 region has the DNA TGTGCCAGCAGCCCCCCGGACAGTCAAGAGACCCAGTACTTC.

The rearrangement uses TRBV28 and TRBJ1-2; maybe TRBD1 (5 bases). CDR1 and CDR2 (germline): MDHEN, SYDVKM. V lost 3 bases, J lost 5 bases, and 13 bases lay in between. CDR3 length equals 14 residues. The CDR3 is CASSFIGAGYGYTF. The CDR3, as DNA: TGTGCCAGCAGTTTTATAGGGGCCGGGTATGGCTACACCTTC.

The J gene is TRBJ2-1, the V gene TRBV7-2; TRBD2 matches at 8 bases. The V gene end was trimmed by 1 base and the J gene end by 4 bases; junction bases not matched to a gene: 6. This CDR3 has 16 residues. Germline assignment: CDR1 SGHTA and CDR2 FQGNSA. CDR3 sequence reads: CASSLGSGGGYNEQFF. The CDR3 bases are TGTGCCAGCAGCTTAGGGAGCGGGGGCGGGTACAATGAGCAGTTCTTC.

The chain couples TRBV28 to TRBJ1-2; 9 bases map to TRBD1. CDR3 length: 14 amino acids. Germline CDR1 and CDR2: MDHEN and SYDVKM. With V trimmed by 5 bases and J by 6 bases, 7 bases remained unmatched. The DNA of the CDR3 is TGTGCCAGCAGTCCTTCCTGGGACAGGGATGGCTACACCTTC. Its translation is CASSPSWDRDGYTF.

The chain is built from TRBV6-5 and TRBJ2-7, with 9 bases fitting TRBD1. V trimming: 6 bases; J trimming: 0 bases; junction bases outside the gene matches: 6. The CDR3 extends over 15 amino acids. Germline values: CDR1 MNHEY, CDR2 SVGAGI. The CDR3 DNA is TGTGCCAGCAGGAACAGGGGGCAAAGCTCCTACGAGCAGTACTTC. It encodes CASRNRGQSSYEQYF.

Here the CDR3 reads CASSPATGGRIRDSPLHF. The CDR3 nucleotides read TGTGCCAGCAGCCCCGCCACAGGGGGCCGAATACGGGATTCACCCCTCCACTTT. The V call is TRBV4-2, the J call TRBJ1-6; 9 bases are a match to TRBD1. V lost 4 bases and J lost 8; bases outside the gene matches: 15. The CDR3 covers 18 residues. Germline V gene lookup returns CDR1 LGHNA and CDR2 YNFKEQ.

The DNA of the CDR3 is TGTGCCAGCAGTTACGGCGGTGAAGCTTTCTTT. Translating gives CASSYGGEAFF. V and J are TRBV6-5 and TRBJ1-1, with D uncertain. Germline CDR1 reads MNHEY; CDR2 reads SVGAGI. Trimming cost V 2 bases and J 7 bases, with 5 bases left between them. The length of the CDR3 is 11 residues.

The rearrangement uses TRBV6-2 or TRBV6-3 and TRBJ2-7; possibly TRBD2 for D (6 bases). The CDR3 has 12 amino acids. The V gene lost 5 bases and the J gene lost 6 bases, with 11 bases spanning the gap. Germline V gives CDR1 MNHEY, CDR2 SVGEGT. The CDR3: CASSAEGFEQYF. CDR3 in DNA: TGTGCCAGCAGTGCGGAGGGGTTCGAGCAGTACTTC.